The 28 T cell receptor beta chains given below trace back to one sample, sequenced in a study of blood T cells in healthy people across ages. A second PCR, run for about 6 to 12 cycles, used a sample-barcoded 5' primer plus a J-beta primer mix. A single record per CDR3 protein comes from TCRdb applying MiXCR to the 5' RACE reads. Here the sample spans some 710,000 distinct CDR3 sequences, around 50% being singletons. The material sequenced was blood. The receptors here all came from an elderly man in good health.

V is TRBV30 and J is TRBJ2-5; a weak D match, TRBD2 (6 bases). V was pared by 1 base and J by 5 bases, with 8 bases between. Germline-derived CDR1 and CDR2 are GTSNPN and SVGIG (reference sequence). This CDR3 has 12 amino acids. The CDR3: CAWSAGAETQYF. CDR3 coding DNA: TGTGCCTGGAGTGCGGGAGCCGAGACCCAGTACTTC. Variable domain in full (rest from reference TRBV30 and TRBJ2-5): SQTIHQWPATLVQPVGSPLSLECTVEGTSNPNLYWYRQAAGRGLQLLFYSVGIGQISSEVPQNLSASRPQDRQFILSSKKLLLSDSGFYLCAWSAGAETQYFGPGTRLLVL.

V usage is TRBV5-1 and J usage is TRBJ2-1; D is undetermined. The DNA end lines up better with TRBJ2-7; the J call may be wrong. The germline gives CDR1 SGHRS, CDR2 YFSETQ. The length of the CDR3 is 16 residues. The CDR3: CASSLATAPFYNEQYF. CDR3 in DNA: TGCGCCAGCAGCTTGGCTACAGCACCCTTCTACAATGAGCAGTACTTC.

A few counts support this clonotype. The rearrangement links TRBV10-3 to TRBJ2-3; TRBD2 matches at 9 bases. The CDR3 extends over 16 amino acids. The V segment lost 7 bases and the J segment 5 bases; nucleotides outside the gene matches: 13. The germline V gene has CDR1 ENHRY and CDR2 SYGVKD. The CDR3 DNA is TGTGCCATCAAAGGGAGCGGGAGGCCGGGGGAAGATACGCAGTATTTT. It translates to CAIKGSGRPGEDTQYF.

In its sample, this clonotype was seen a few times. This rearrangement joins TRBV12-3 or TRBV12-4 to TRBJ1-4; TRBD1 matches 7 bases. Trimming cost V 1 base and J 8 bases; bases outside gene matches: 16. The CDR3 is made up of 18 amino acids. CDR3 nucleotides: TGTGCCAGCAGTTTAGGACAGGGCTATGGCGCGATGGTGGAAAAACTGTTTTTT. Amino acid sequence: CASSLGQGYGAMVEKLFF.

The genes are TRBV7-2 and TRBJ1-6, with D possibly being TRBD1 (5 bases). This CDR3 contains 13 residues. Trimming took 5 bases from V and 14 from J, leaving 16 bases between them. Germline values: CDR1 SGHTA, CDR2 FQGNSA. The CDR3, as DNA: TGTGCCAGCAGCGGAGAGCAGGGTAGAACCCTCCACTTT. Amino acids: CASSGEQGRTLHF.

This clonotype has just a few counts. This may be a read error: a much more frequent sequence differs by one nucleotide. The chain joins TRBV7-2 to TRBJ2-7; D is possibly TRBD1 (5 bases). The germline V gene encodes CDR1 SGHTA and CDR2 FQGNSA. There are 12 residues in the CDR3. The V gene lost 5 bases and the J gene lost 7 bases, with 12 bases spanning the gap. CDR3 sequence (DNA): TGTGCCAGCAGCCCACCGGACAATGAGCAGTACTTC. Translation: CASSPPDNEQYF.

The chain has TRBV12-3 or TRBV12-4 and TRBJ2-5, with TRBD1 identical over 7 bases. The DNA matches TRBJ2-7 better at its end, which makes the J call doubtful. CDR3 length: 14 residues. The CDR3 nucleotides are TGTGCCAGCAACACCGGGACAGTGAGCTACGAGCAGTACTTC. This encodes CASNTGTVSYEQYF.

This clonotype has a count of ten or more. CDR3: CASSLIRGSYNSPLHF. Here the CDR3 DNA reads TGTGCCAGCAGCTTAATACGAGGGTCCTATAATTCACCCCTCCACTTT. The chain couples TRBV7-2 to TRBJ1-6; unclear D gene. Trimming stripped 2 bases from V and 1 base from J, with 9 bases between. This CDR3 is built from 16 residues. Germline CDR1 SGHTA, CDR2 FQGNSA.

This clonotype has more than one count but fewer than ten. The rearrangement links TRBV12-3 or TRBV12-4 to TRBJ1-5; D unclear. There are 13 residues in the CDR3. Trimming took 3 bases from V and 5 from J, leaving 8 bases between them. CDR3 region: CASSFGVHQPQHF. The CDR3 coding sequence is TGTGCCAGCAGTTTCGGGGTCCATCAGCCCCAGCATTTT.

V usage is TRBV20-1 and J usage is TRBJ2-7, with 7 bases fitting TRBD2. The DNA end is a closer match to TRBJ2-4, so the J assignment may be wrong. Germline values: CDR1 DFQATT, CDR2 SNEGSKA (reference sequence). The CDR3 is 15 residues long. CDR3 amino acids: CSASALMTSYHIQYF. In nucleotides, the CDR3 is TGCAGTGCTAGCGCCCTGATGACTAGCTATCACATTCAGTACTTC.

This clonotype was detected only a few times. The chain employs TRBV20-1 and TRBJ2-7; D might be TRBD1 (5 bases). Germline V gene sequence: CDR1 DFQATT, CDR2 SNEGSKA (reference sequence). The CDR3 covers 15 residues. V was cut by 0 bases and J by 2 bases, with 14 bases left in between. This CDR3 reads CSARDPGRAPYEQYF. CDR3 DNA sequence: TGCAGTGCTAGAGATCCCGGCAGGGCTCCCTACGAGCAGTACTTC.

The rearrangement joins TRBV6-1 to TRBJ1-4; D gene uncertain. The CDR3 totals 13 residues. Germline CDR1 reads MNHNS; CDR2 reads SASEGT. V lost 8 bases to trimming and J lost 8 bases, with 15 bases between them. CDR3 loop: CASLPTDLEKLFF. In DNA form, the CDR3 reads TGTGCCAGCTTACCCACGGACCTCGAAAAACTGTTTTTT.

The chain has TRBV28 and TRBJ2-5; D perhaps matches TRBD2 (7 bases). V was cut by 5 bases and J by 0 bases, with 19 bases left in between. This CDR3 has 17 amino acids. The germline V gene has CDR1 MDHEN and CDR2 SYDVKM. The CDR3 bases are TGTGCCAGCAGTCCCTGGGGGGCACGGGGGGACCAAGAGACCCAGTACTTC. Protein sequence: CASSPWGARGDQETQYF.

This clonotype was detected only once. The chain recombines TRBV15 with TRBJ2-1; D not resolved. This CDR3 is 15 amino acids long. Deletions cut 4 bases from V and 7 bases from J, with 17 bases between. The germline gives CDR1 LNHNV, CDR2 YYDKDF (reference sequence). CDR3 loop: CATSNVGPRENEQFF. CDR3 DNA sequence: TGTGCCACCAGCAACGTAGGGCCCCGTGAAAATGAGCAGTTCTTC.

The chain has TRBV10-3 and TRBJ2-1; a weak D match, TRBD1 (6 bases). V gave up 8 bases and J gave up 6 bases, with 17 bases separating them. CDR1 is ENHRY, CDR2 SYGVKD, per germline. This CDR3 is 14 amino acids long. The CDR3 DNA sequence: TGTGCCATCGGAGGCAGGGGCCGAGTCAATGAGCAGTTCTTC. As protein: CAIGGRGRVNEQFF.

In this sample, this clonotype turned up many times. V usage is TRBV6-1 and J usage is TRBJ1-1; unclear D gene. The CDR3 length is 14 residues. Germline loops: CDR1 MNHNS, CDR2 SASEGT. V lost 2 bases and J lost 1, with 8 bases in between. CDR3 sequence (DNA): TGTGCCAGCAGTGAAAGGGCGGCGAACACTGAAGCTTTCTTT. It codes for CASSERAANTEAFF.

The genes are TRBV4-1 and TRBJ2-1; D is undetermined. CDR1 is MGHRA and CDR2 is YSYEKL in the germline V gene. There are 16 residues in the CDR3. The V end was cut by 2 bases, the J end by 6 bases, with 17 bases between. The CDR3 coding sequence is TGCGCCAGCAGCCAACATGACAAGTTAGAACCCAATGAGCAGTTCTTC. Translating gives CASSQHDKLEPNEQFF.

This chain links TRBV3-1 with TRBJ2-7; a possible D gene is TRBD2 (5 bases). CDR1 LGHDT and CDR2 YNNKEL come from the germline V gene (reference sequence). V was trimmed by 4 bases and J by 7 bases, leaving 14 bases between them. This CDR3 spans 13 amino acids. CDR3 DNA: TGTGCCAGCAGCCGTAAACTCGGGGTGGAGCAGTACTTC. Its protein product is CASSRKLGVEQYF.

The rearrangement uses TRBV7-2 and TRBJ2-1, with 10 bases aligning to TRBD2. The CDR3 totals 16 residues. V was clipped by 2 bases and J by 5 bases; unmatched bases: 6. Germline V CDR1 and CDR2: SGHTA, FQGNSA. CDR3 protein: CASSLLRTSGNNEQFF. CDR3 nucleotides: TGTGCCAGCAGCTTACTCCGGACTAGCGGAAACAATGAGCAGTTCTTC.

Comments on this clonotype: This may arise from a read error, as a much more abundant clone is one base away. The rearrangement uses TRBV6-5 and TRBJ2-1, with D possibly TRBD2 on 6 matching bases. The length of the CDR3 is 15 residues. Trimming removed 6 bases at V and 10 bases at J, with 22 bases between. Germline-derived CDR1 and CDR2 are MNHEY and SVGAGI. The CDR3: CASRGLTAASKEQFF. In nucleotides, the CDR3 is TGTGCCAGCAGGGGACTCACCGCGGCCAGCAAGGAGCAGTTCTTC.

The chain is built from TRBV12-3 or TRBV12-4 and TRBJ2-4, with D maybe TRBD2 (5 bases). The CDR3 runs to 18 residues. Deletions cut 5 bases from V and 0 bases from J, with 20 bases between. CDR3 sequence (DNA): TGTGCCAGCAGTCGATACTGGACTGGAAGTCTAGCCAAAAACATTCAGTACTTC. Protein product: CASSRYWTGSLAKNIQYF.

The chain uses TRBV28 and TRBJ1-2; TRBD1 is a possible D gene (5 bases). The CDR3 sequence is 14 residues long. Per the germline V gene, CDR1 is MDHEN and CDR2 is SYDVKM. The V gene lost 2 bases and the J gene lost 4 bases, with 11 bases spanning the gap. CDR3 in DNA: TGTGCCAGCAGTTTACAGGGCTGGGGCTATGGCTACACCTTC. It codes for CASSLQGWGYGYTF.

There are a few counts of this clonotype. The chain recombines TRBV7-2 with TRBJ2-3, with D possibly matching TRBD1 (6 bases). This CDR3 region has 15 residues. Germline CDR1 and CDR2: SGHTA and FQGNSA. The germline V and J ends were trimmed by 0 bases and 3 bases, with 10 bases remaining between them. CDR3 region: CASSLARGETDTQYF. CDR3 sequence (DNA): TGTGCCAGCAGCTTAGCCAGGGGAGAGACAGATACGCAGTATTTT.

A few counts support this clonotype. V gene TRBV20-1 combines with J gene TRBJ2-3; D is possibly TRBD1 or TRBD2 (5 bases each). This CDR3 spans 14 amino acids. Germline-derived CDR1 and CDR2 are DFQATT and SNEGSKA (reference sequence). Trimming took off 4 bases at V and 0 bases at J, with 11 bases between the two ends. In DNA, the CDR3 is TGCAGTGCTATCGGGACGGTCAGCACAGATACGCAGTATTTT. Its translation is CSAIGTVSTDTQYF.

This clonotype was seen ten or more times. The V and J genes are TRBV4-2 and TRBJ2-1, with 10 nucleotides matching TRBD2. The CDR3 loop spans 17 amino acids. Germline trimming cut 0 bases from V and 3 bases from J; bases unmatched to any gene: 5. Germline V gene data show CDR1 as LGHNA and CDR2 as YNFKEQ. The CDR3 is CASSQDGLAEDYNEQFF. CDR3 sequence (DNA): TGTGCCAGCAGCCAAGATGGACTAGCGGAGGACTACAATGAGCAGTTCTTC.

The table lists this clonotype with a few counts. The CDR3 is CSARDRGSGEKLFF. Written as DNA, the CDR3 is TGCAGTGCTAGAGACAGGGGCAGTGGAGAAAAACTGTTTTTT. The V gene is TRBV20-1, the J gene TRBJ1-4, with a weak D call TRBD1 (6 bases). With 0 bases removed from V and 8 bases from J, the gap between germline ends came to 13 bases. Per germline, CDR1 DFQATT and CDR2 SNEGSKA (reference sequence). The CDR3 length is 14 residues.

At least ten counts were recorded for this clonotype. The CDR3 spells CASSLLAGLTDTQYF. The CDR3, as DNA: TGTGCCAGCAGTTTACTAGCGGGTTTGACAGATACGCAGTATTTT. This rearrangement joins TRBV27 to TRBJ2-3, with 8 bases fitting TRBD2. The trim removed 2 bases at V and 3 bases at J, leaving 4 bases unmatched. Germline loops: CDR1 MNHEY, CDR2 SMNVEV (reference sequence). The CDR3 loop spans 15 amino acids.

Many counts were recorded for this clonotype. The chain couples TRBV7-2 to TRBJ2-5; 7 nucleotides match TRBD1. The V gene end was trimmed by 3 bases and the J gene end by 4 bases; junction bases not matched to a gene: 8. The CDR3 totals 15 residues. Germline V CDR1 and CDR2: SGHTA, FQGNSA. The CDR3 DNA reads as TGTGCCAGCAGCTTTCCTACCCCAGGGGGAGAGACCCAGTACTTC. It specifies CASSFPTPGGETQYF. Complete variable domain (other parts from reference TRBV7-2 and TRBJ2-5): GAGVSQSPSNKVTEKGKDVELRCDPISGHTALYWYRQSLGQGLEFLIYFQGNSAPDKSGLPSDRFSAERTGGSVSTLTIQRTQQEDSAVYLCASSFPTPGGETQYFGPGTRLLVL.